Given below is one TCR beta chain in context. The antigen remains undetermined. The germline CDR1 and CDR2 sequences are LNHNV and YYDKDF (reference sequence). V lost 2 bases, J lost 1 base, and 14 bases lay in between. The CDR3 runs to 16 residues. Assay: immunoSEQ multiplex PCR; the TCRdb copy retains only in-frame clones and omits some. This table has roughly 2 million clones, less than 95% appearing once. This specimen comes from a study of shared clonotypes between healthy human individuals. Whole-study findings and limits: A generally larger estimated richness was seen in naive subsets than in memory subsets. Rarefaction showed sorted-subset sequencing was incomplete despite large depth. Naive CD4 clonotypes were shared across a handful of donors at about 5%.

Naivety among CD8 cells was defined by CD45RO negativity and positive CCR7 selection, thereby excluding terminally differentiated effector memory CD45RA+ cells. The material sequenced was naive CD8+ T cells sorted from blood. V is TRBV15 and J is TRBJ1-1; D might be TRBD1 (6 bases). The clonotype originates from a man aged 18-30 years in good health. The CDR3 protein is CATSRSRGTTNTEAFF. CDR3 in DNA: TGTGCCACCAGCAGAAGCAGGGGAACTACGAACACTGAAGCTTTCTTT.